The following is a TCR beta chain sequence with its context. Its antigen is as yet unknown. The sample originates from a study of OX40 agonist ivuxolimab in advanced cancers. For the study at large: Patients enrolled in dose escalation were diagnosed with hepatocellular carcinoma, melanoma, renal cell or head and neck cancer. Patients with prior anti-PD-1, anti-PD-L1 or anti-CTLA-4 therapy were eligible; approximately 40% had some. Overall study results and limits: Among expanded peripheral T cells, antigen specificity went undetermined.

Clones were read by immunoSEQ multiplex PCR, and TCRdb kept only the in-frame ones, dropping some. The sample has more than 45,000 clones, 70% to 80% seen once; the top ten hold roughly 1.2%. Sample: CD4+ or CD8+ T cells sorted from blood, taken in a trial of the OX40 agonist ivuxolimab. The TCR originated in an adult with an advanced solid tumor such as melanoma, head and neck, liver or kidney cancer.

The CDR3 DNA sequence: TGTGCCATCGCCAGCGGAGAAAAGAGCAATCAGCCCCAGCATTTT. Translating it yields CAIASGEKSNQPQHF. The chain couples TRBV10-3 to TRBJ1-5; the D is unclear. Trimming took off 8 bases at V and 1 base at J, with 15 bases between the two ends. The CDR3 sequence is 15 residues long. The V gene's germline CDR1 is ENHRY and CDR2 SYGVKD.